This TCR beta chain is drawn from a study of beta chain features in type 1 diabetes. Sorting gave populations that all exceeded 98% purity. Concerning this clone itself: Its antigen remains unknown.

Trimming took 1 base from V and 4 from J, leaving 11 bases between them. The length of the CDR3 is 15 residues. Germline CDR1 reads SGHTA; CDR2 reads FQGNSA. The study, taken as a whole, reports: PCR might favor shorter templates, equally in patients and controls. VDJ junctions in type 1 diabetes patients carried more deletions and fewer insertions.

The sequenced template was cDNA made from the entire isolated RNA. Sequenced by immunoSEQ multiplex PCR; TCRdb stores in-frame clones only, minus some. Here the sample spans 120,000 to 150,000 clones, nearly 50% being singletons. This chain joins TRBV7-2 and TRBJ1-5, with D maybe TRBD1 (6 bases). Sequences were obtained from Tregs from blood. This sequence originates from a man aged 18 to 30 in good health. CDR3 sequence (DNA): TGTGCCAGCAGCTTAGTGGGACAAAGGAATCAGCCCCAGCATTTT. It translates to CASSLVGQRNQPQHF.